The 20 T cell receptor beta chains listed next were all sequenced from one sample in a study of blood T cell repertoires in COVID-19. Data came from immunoSEQ multiplex PCR; TCRdb stores just in-frame clones and leaves some out. This table has about 180,000 clones, around 79% appearing once. Material for sequencing was peripheral blood. Source of these receptors: a woman in her sixties with COVID-19, enrolled during active disease.

The gene calls are TRBV7-8 and TRBJ1-2; D is perhaps TRBD1 (5 bases). Germline CDR1 reads SGHVS; CDR2 reads FQNEAQ. With 0 bases removed from V and 7 bases from J, the gap between germline ends came to 21 bases. This CDR3 spans 17 amino acids. The CDR3 here is CASSLAYHQGFLSGYTF. The CDR3 DNA reads as TGTGCCAGCAGCTTAGCGTATCATCAGGGATTTCTCTCTGGCTACACCTTC.

The chain uses TRBV28 and TRBJ2-7; 9 positions agree with TRBD1. The germline V gene has CDR1 MDHEN and CDR2 SYDVKM. V gave up 3 bases and J gave up 5 bases; unmatched junction bases: 14. The CDR3 contains 17 residues. Written as DNA, the CDR3 is TGTGCCAGCAGTTTTGTTTTGGGACAGGGTGGAAGAAACGAGCAGTACTTC. Protein product: CASSFVLGQGGRNEQYF.

In its sample, this clone was seen a few times. The chain uses TRBV6-1 and TRBJ2-1; 10 nucleotides agree with TRBD1. The length of the CDR3 is 15 residues. The germline V gene encodes CDR1 MNHNS and CDR2 SASEGT. The trim removed 3 bases at V and 4 bases at J, leaving 3 bases unmatched. The CDR3 bases are TGTGCCAGCAGTGAGGGACAGGGGCGATACAATGAGCAGTTCTTC. Translating gives CASSEGQGRYNEQFF.

This clone turned up a few times. The rearrangement uses TRBV7-9 and TRBJ1-3; TRBD1 might be the D (5 bases). Germline CDR1 is SEHNR and CDR2 is FQNEAQ (reference sequence). This CDR3 comprises 14 residues. Deletions cut 2 bases from V and 4 bases from J, with 9 bases between. CDR3 in amino acids: CASSLMGRGNTIYF. CDR3 sequence (DNA): TGTGCCAGCAGCTTAATGGGGCGCGGAAACACCATATATTTT.

The chain employs TRBV5-1 and TRBJ2-1; 10 nucleotides line up with TRBD1. J gave up 1 base and V 4 bases, and 2 bases lay outside the gene matches. This CDR3 is built from 15 residues. The germline V gene encodes CDR1 SGHRS and CDR2 YFSETQ. CDR3 amino acids: CASSLGQGSYNEQFF. The CDR3 DNA sequence: TGCGCCAGCAGCCTGGGACAGGGGTCCTACAATGAGCAGTTCTTC.

The V gene is TRBV6-4, the J gene TRBJ1-2; 9 bases map to TRBD1. CDR1 MRHNA and CDR2 SNTAGT come from the germline V gene. This CDR3 spans 15 amino acids. Trimming at V came to 3 bases and at J to 8 bases, leaving 10 bases not matched to a gene. The CDR3 region is CASSESGTGIGGYTF. The CDR3 DNA reads as TGTGCCAGCAGTGAGTCCGGGACAGGGATAGGAGGCTACACCTTC.

This clone has only a few counts. The CDR3 nucleotides read TGTGCCTGGAGTGGGGGCATGAGCTCCTACAATGAGCAGTTCTTC. It is translated as CAWSGGMSSYNEQFF. The chain recombines TRBV30 with TRBJ2-1; TRBD1 is a possible D gene (5 bases). This CDR3 is built from 15 residues. The germline V gene has CDR1 GTSNPN and CDR2 SVGIG (reference sequence). Trimming stripped 1 base from V and 0 bases from J, with 10 bases between.

This clone occurred once. The rearrangement links TRBV7-3 to TRBJ2-7; D is perhaps TRBD2 (6 bases). Germline CDR1 reads SGHTA; CDR2 reads FQGTGA. Trimming took 5 bases from V and 2 from J, leaving 19 bases between them. The CDR3 runs to 16 residues. The CDR3 protein is CASSPRLGGPTYEQYV. The CDR3 region has the DNA TGTGCCAGCAGCCCCCGACTAGGCGGACCCACCTACGAGCAGTACGTC.

The V and J genes are TRBV4-3 and TRBJ2-1; 7 positions match TRBD2. The J segment lost 0 bases and the V segment lost 4 bases, leaving 6 bases of the junction unmatched. This CDR3 comprises 16 residues. Germline V CDR1 and CDR2: LGHNA, YSLEER. The chain's CDR3 is CASSLTSASSYNEQFF. DNA for the CDR3: TGCGCCAGCAGCCTTACTAGCGCCAGCTCCTACAATGAGCAGTTCTTC.

In its sample, this clone was seen a few times. The J gene is TRBJ2-2, the V gene TRBV9; no reliable D call. This CDR3 contains 13 residues. Germline CDR1 SGDLS, CDR2 YYNGEE. V was pared by 4 bases and J by 1 base, with 5 bases between. In nucleotides, the CDR3 is TGTGCCAGCAGCTCCGGGAACACCGGGGAGCTGTTTTTT. Protein sequence: CASSSGNTGELFF. The full variable domain, its missing parts supplied by reference TRBV9 and TRBJ2-2, is DSGVTQTPKHLITATGQRVTLRCSPRSGDLSVYWYQQSLDQGLQFLIQYYNGEERAKGNILERFSAQQFPDLHSELNLSSLELGDSALYFCASSSGNTGELFFGEGSRLTVL.

This clone was recorded a few times. The V gene is TRBV27, the J gene TRBJ2-3; 9 nucleotides agree with TRBD1. The CDR3 extends over 14 amino acids. Trimming took 8 bases from V and 3 from J; bases not matched to a gene: 6. Germline lookup yields CDR1 MNHEY and CDR2 SMNVEV (reference sequence). CDR3 residues: CASGDRERTDTQYF. The CDR3 nucleotides are TGTGCCAGCGGGGACAGGGAGAGAACAGATACGCAGTATTTT.

CDR3 coding DNA: TGTGCCAGCAGCGTTGGGGCCTCCCCAGGGGGCACAGATACGCAGTATTTT. It codes for CASSVGASPGGTDTQYF. The genes are TRBV9 and TRBJ2-3; D may be TRBD1 (6 bases). Germline values: CDR1 SGDLS, CDR2 YYNGEE. V lost 2 bases and J 1 base, leaving 17 bases between the germline ends. CDR3 size: 17 residues. Full variable domain (rest looked up from reference TRBV9 and TRBJ2-3): DSGVTQTPKHLITATGQRVTLRCSPRSGDLSVYWYQQSLDQGLQFLIQYYNGEERAKGNILERFSAQQFPDLHSELNLSSLELGDSALYFCASSVGASPGGTDTQYFGPGTRLTVL.

The chain links TRBV19 to TRBJ1-1, with no clear D. From germline, CDR1 is LNHDA and CDR2 SQIVND (reference sequence). V was trimmed by 1 base and J by 1 base, leaving 10 bases between them. This CDR3 region has 15 residues. CDR3 protein: CASSIVGRKNTEAFF. For the CDR3, the DNA is TGTGCCAGTAGTATAGTTGGCAGAAAGAACACTGAAGCTTTCTTT. The full variable domain, rest sourced from reference TRBV19 and TRBJ1-1, is DGGITQSPKYLFRKEGQNVTLSCEQNLNHDAMYWYRQDPGQGLRLIYYSQIVNDFQKGDIAEGYSVSREKKESFPLTVTSAQKNPTAFYLCASSIVGRKNTEAFFGQGTRLTVV.

The chain combines TRBV11-2 with TRBJ2-1; D gene unclear. V was clipped by 4 bases and J by 10 bases, with 8 bases between them. Germline-derived CDR1 and CDR2 are SGHAT and FQNNGV. The CDR3 sequence is 11 residues long. CDR3 sequence reads: CASSSRWEQFF. CDR3 DNA: TGTGCCAGCAGCTCCAGATGGGAGCAGTTCTTC.

J is TRBJ1-1 and V is TRBV5-4, with a tentative D call TRBD1 (6 bases). V was pared by 0 bases and J by 0 bases, with 9 bases between. The CDR3 consists of 15 residues. The germline V gene has CDR1 SGHNT and CDR2 YYREEE (reference sequence). CDR3 amino acids: CASSLGTDMNTEAFF. The CDR3, as DNA: TGTGCCAGCAGCTTGGGGACAGACATGAACACTGAAGCTTTCTTT.

The V gene is TRBV11-2, the J gene TRBJ2-3; the match to TRBD1 covers 7 bases. With V trimmed by 5 bases and J by 2 bases, 13 bases remained unmatched. The CDR3 spans 17 residues. Germline values: CDR1 SGHAT, CDR2 FQNNGV. CDR3 in DNA: TGTGCCAGCAGCCGAGGAAAGGACAGGTTCGACACAGATACGCAGTATTTT. This codes for CASSRGKDRFDTDTQYF.

This chain links TRBV7-2 with TRBJ2-7; D gene ambiguous. V was cut by 1 base and J by 0 bases, with 7 bases left in between. This CDR3 is built from 14 residues. Germline values: CDR1 SGHTA, CDR2 FQGNSA. In DNA form, the CDR3 reads TGTGCCAGCAGCTTAGGACACCTCTCCTACGAGCAGTACTTC. It yields the protein CASSLGHLSYEQYF.

The rearrangement joins TRBV19 to TRBJ1-2; 10 bases map to TRBD1. The CDR3 sequence is 14 residues long. V was pared by 3 bases and J by 8 bases, with 6 bases of the junction left unmatched. Per germline, CDR1 LNHDA and CDR2 SQIVND (reference sequence). Here the CDR3 DNA reads TGTGCCAGTAGTATGGGGACAGGGGTTAGCGGCTACACCTTC. Translating it yields CASSMGTGVSGYTF.

The V gene is TRBV5-6, the J gene TRBJ2-3; 9 nucleotides agree with TRBD2. The CDR3 extends over 16 amino acids. Germline V CDR1 and CDR2: SGHDT, YYEEEE. With V trimmed by 4 bases and J by 2 bases, 8 bases remained unmatched. The chain's CDR3 is CASSPLTSGATDTQYF. In DNA form, the CDR3 reads TGTGCCAGCAGCCCCCTGACTAGCGGCGCCACAGATACGCAGTATTTT.

The table lists this clone with a few counts. CDR3 coding DNA: TGTGCCAGCAGTGAATTTCCGGACAGGGGCACTAACAATGAGCAGTTCTTC. This codes for CASSEFPDRGTNNEQFF. The chain is built from TRBV25-1 and TRBJ2-1; 9 nucleotides match TRBD1. Germline V gene data show CDR1 as MGHDK and CDR2 as SYGVNS. This CDR3 has 17 residues. V was clipped by 1 base and J by 5 bases; unmatched bases: 9. Drawing the rest from reference TRBV25-1 and TRBJ2-1, the complete variable domain is EADIYQTPRYLVIGTGKKITLECSQTMGHDKMYWYQQDPGMELHLIHYSYGVNSTEKGDLSSESTVSRIRTEHFPLTLESARPSHTSQYLCASSEFPDRGTNNEQFFGPGTRLTVL.